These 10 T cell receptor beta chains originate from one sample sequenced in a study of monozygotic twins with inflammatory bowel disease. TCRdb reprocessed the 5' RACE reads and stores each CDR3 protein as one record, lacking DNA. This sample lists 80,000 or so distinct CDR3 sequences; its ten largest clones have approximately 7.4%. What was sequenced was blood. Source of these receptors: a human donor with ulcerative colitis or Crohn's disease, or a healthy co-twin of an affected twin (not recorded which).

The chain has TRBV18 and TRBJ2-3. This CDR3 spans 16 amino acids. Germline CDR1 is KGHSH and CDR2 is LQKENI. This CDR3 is CASSPSTGTSTDTQYF.

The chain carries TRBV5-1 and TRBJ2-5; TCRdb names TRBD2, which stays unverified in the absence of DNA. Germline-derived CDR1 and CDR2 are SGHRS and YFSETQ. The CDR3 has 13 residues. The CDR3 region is CASTALRRETQYF.

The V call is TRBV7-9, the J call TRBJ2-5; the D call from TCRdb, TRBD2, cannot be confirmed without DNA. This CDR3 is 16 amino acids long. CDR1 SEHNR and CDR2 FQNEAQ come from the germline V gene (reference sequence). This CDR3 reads CASSFLAGGFQETQYF.

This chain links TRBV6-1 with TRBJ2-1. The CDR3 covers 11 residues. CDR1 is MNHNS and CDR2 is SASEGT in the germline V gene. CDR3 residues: CASSQSNEQFF.

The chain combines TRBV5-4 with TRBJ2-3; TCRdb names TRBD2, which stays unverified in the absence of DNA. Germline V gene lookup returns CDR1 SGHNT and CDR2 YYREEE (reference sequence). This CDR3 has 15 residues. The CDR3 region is CASSPSSGGWDTQYF.

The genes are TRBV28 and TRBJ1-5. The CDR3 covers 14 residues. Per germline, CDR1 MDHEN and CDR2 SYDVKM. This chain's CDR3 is CASSLQTSNQPQHF.

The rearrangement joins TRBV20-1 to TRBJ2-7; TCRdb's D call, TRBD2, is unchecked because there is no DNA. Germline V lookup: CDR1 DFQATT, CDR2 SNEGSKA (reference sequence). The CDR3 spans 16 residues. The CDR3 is CSARRTSGGAGYEQYF.

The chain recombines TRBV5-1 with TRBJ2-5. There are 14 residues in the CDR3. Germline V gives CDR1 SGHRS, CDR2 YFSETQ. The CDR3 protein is CASSLFAGAEAQYF.

CDR3 sequence reads: CASSMGGTFRDTQYF. J is TRBJ2-3 and V is TRBV19; with no DNA, the TCRdb D assignment of TRBD2 cannot be verified. CDR1 is LNHDA and CDR2 is SQIVND in the germline V gene (reference sequence). The CDR3 runs to 15 residues.

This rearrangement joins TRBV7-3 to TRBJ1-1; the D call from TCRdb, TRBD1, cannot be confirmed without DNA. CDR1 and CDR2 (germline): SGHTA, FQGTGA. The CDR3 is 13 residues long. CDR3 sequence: CASSSQGGVEAFF. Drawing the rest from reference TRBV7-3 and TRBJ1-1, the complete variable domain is GAGVSQTPSNKVTEKGKYVELRCDPISGHTALYWYRQSLGQGPEFLIYFQGTGAADDSGLPNDRFFAVRPEGSVSTLKIQRTERGDSAVYLCASSSQGGVEAFFGQGTRLTVV.